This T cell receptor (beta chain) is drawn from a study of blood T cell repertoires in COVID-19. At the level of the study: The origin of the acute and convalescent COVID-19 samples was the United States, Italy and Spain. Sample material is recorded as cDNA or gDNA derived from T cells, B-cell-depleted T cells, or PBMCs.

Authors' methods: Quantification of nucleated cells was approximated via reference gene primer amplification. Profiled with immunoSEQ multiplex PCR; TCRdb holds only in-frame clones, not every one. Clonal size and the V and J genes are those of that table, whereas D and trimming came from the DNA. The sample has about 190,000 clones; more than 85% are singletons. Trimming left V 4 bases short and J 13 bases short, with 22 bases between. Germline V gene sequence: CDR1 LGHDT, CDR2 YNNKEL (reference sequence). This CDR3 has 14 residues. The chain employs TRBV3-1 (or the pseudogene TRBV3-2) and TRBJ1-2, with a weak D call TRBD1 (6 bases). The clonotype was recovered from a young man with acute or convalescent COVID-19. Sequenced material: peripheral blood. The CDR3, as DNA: TGTGCCAGCAGCCGAGGACAGCCCCCGGGCCTATCCACCTTC. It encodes CASSRGQPPGLSTF.